The T cell receptor (beta chain) under discussion was sequenced for a study of T cells after yellow fever vaccination. The length of the CDR3 is 15 residues. The V segment lost 3 bases and the J segment 9 bases; nucleotides outside the gene matches: 9. Germline assignment: CDR1 LNHDA and CDR2 SQIVND (reference sequence). TCRdb re-called the 5' RACE reads through MiXCR, storing one row per CDR3 protein. This sample carries hundreds of thousands of distinct CDR3 sequences, about 13% of them seen once, and the ten largest clones take over 13%. Specimen: PBMCs, collected on the day of the yellow fever booster vaccination. V usage is TRBV19 and J usage is TRBJ2-1, with TRBD1 identical over 9 bases. The clonotype originates from a man aged 30 to 39 who received the YFV17D yellow fever vaccine. CDR3 amino acids: CASSMEQGAAGEQFF. The DNA of the CDR3 is TGTGCCAGTAGTATGGAACAGGGGGCGGCAGGTGAGCAGTTCTTC.